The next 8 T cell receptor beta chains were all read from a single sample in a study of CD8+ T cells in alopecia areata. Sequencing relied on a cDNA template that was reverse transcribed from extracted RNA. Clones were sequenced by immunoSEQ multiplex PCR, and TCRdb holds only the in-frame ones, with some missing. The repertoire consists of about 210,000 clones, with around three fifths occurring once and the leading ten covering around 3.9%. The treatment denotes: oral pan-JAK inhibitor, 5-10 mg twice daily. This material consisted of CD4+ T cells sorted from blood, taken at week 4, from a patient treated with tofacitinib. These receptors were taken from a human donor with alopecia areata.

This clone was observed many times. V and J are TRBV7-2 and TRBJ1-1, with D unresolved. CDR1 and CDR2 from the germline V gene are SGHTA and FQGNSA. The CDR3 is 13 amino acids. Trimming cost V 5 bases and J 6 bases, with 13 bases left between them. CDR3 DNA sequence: TGTGCCAGCAGCCCTCAGAGAGGAGCTGAAGCTTTCTTT. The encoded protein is CASSPQRGAEAFF.

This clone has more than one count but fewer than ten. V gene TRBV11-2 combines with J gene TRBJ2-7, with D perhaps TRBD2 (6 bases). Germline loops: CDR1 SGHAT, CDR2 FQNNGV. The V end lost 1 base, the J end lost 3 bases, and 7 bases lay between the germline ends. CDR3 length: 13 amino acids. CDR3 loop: CASSLGGGYEQYF. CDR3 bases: TGTGCCAGCAGCTTAGGGGGAGGCTACGAGCAGTACTTC.

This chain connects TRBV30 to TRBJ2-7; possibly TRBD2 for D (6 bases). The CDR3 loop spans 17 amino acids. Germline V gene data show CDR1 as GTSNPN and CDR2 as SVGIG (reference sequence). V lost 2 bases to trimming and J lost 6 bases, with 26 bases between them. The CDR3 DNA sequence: TGTGCCTGGAGTTTTTCTCGCGTGTCCGGGACTGAGTCCGAGCAGTACTTC. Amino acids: CAWSFSRVSGTESEQYF.

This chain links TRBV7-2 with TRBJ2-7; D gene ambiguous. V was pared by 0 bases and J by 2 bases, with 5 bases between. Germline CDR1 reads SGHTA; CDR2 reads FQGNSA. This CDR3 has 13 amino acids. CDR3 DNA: TGTGCCAGCAGCTTAGCGTTGCCCTACGAGCAGTACTTC. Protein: CASSLALPYEQYF. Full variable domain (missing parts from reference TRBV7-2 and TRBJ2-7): GAGVSQSPSNKVTEKGKDVELRCDPISGHTALYWYRQSLGQGLEFLIYFQGNSAPDKSGLPSDRFSAERTGGSVSTLTIQRTQQEDSAVYLCASSLALPYEQYFGPGTRLTVT.

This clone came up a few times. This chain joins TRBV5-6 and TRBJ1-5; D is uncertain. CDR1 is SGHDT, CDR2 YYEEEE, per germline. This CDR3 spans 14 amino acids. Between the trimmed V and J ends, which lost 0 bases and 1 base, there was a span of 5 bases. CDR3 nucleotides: TGTGCCAGCAGCTTGGGGCAGAGCAATCAGCCCCAGCATTTT. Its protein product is CASSLGQSNQPQHF.

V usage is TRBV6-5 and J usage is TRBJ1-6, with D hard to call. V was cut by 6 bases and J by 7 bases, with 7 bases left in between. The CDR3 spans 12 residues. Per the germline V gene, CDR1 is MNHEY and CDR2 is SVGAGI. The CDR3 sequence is CASSQRNSPLHF. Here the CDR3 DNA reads TGTGCCAGCAGCCAGAGGAATTCACCCCTCCACTTT.

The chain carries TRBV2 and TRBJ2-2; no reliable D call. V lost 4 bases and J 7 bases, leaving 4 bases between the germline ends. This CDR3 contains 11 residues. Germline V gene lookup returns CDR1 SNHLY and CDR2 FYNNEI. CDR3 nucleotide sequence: TGTGCCAGCAGTGTCGACGGGGAGCTGTTTTTT. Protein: CASSVDGELFF.

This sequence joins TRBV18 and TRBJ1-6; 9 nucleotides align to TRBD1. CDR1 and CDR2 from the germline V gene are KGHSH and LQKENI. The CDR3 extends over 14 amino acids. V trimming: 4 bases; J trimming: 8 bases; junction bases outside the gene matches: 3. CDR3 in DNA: TGTGCCAGCTCACAGGACAGGGGAGATTCACCCCTCCACTTT. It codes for CASSQDRGDSPLHF.